The next 19 T cell receptor beta chains were all read from a single sample in a study of cytomegalovirus exposure and HLA in healthy donors. The PCR was carried out with 60 Vbeta primers and 13 Jbeta primers. Measured with immunoSEQ multiplex PCR; TCRdb has only the in-frame clones, and not every one. The table lists some 91,000 clones, about 75% of them singletons. The sample taken for sequencing was PBMCs. These receptors were obtained from a man aged 40-50 years in good health and CMV-seropositive.

V and J are TRBV5-1 and TRBJ1-4, with a tentative D call TRBD1 (5 bases). V was clipped by 1 base and J by 0 bases, with 10 bases between them. The CDR3 is 16 amino acids. CDR1 is SGHRS and CDR2 is YFSETQ in the germline V gene. The CDR3 protein is CASSLRAGATNEKLFF. CDR3 DNA sequence: TGCGCCAGCAGCTTGAGGGCGGGGGCAACTAATGAAAAACTGTTTTTT.

V usage is TRBV18 and J usage is TRBJ1-4, with 10 bases fitting TRBD1. Germline assignment: CDR1 KGHSH and CDR2 LQKENI. V was pared by 3 bases and J by 5 bases, with 3 bases of the junction left unmatched. The CDR3 extends over 15 amino acids. The CDR3 DNA follows: TGTGCCAGCTCACCGACGGGACAGGGGAATGAAAAACTGTTTTTT. Its translation is CASSPTGQGNEKLFF.

This sequence joins TRBV10-3 and TRBJ1-1; 7 positions agree with TRBD1. In germline, CDR1 is ENHRY, CDR2 SYGVKD. The CDR3 is 14 amino acids. The V and J ends lost 0 bases and 6 bases, in that order; junction bases with no gene match: 4. The chain's CDR3 is CAISESTGEAEAFF. The CDR3 DNA is TGTGCCATCAGTGAGTCAACAGGGGAGGCTGAAGCTTTCTTT.

This chain links TRBV19 with TRBJ1-5; tentative D call: TRBD1 (6 bases). From germline, CDR1 is LNHDA and CDR2 SQIVND (reference sequence). The V gene lost 9 bases and the J gene lost 10 bases, with 16 bases spanning the gap. The CDR3 extends over 12 amino acids. CDR3 nucleotide sequence: TGTGCCAGCCAGGACAGCCCCGGACCCCAGCATTTT. Protein sequence: CASQDSPGPQHF.

The chain carries TRBV2 and TRBJ2-7, with 7 bases that match TRBD2. This CDR3 spans 13 amino acids. V dropped 10 bases and J dropped 2; count of bases not matched to a gene: 8. Germline CDR1 SNHLY, CDR2 FYNNEI. CDR3 coding DNA: TGTGCCAAGAGCGGGGAAGGGACCTACGAGCAGTACTTC. Translation: CAKSGEGTYEQYF.

The J gene is TRBJ1-3, the V gene TRBV10-3; D is perhaps TRBD1 (6 bases). V lost 4 bases, J lost 4 bases, and 17 bases lay in between. Germline CDR1 reads ENHRY; CDR2 reads SYGVKD. The CDR3 is 16 amino acids. The CDR3 coding sequence is TGTGCCATCAGTGGCAAGGACAGCTTATTCGGAAACACCATATATTTT. This gives the protein CAISGKDSLFGNTIYF.

CDR3 nucleotide sequence: TGTGCCACCAGCAGGGAGACAGGGGTGGTACAGCCCCAGCATTTT. This encodes CATSRETGVVQPQHF. V gene TRBV15 combines with J gene TRBJ1-5, with 8 bases fitting TRBD1. The CDR3 totals 15 residues. The germline CDR1 and CDR2 sequences are LNHNV and YYDKDF (reference sequence). V shed 3 bases and J 7 bases; nucleotides not matched to a gene: 8.

The chain recombines TRBV7-9 with TRBJ2-7; D may be TRBD1 (5 bases). CDR3 length: 12 residues. The germline gives CDR1 SEHNR, CDR2 FQNEAQ (reference sequence). Trimming removed 5 bases from V and 3 bases from J, with 8 bases in between. The chain's CDR3 is CASSLTGYEQYF. The DNA for the CDR3 is TGTGCCAGCAGCCTCACAGGCTACGAGCAGTACTTC. The full variable domain, completed using reference TRBV7-9 and TRBJ2-7, is DTGVSQNPRHKITKRGQNVTFRCDPISEHNRLYWYRQTLGQGPEFLTYFQNEAQLEKSRLLSDRFSAERPKGSFSTLEIQRTEQGDSAMYLCASSLTGYEQYFGPGTRLTVT.

The rearrangement links TRBV28 to TRBJ2-7; D is unclear. The CDR3 sequence is 12 residues long. Germline V gene lookup returns CDR1 MDHEN and CDR2 SYDVKM. Trimming removed 6 bases from V and 4 bases from J, with 10 bases in between. CDR3 region: CASRVKEYEQYF. CDR3 sequence (DNA): TGTGCCAGCAGAGTGAAAGAGTACGAGCAGTACTTC. Full variable domain (outside the CDR3, taken from reference TRBV28 and TRBJ2-7): DVKVTQSSRYLVKRTGEKVFLECVQDMDHENMFWYRQDPGLGLRLIYFSYDVKMKEKGDIPEGYSVSREKKERFSLILESASTNQTSMYLCASRVKEYEQYFGPGTRLTVT.

This chain links TRBV19 with TRBJ2-7; D possibly corresponds to TRBD1 (6 bases). Trimming pared 6 bases from V and 0 bases from J, leaving 12 bases between. The CDR3 runs to 14 residues. In germline, CDR1 is LNHDA, CDR2 SQIVND (reference sequence). CDR3 amino acids: CASRGAGSSYEQYF. As DNA, the CDR3 is TGTGCCAGTAGGGGGGCAGGGAGCTCCTACGAGCAGTACTTC. The entire variable domain, with the rest obtained from reference TRBV19 and TRBJ2-7, is as follows: DGGITQSPKYLFRKEGQNVTLSCEQNLNHDAMYWYRQDPGQGLRLIYYSQIVNDFQKGDIAEGYSVSREKKESFPLTVTSAQKNPTAFYLCASRGAGSSYEQYFGPGTRLTVT.

This clone was seen more than once but under ten times. The gene calls are TRBV6-5 and TRBJ2-7, with unresolved D. The V gene lost 8 bases and the J gene lost 2 bases, with 10 bases spanning the gap. The CDR3 is made up of 12 amino acids. Looked up from germline, CDR1 is MNHEY and CDR2 is SVGAGI. DNA of the CDR3: TGTGCCAGCGGAGCCGCGACCTACGAGCAGTACTTC. The encoded protein is CASGAATYEQYF.

The chain joins TRBV21-1 to TRBJ2-1; TRBD2 is the table's D call and was not checked against the DNA. TRBV21-1 is shown as a pseudogene. The CDR3 sequence is 19 residues long. CDR3 sequence: CASSKLGTSGREVYNEQFF. DNA for the CDR3: TGTGCCAGCAGCAAATTAGGGACTAGCGGGAGGGAGGTATACAATGAGCAGTTCTTC.

V and J are TRBV7-3 and TRBJ1-2, with D hard to call. CDR1 SGHTA and CDR2 FQGTGA come from the germline V gene. The CDR3 has 12 amino acids. V was trimmed by 1 base and J by 8 bases, leaving 8 bases between them. The CDR3 nucleotides read TGTGCCAGCAGCTTAAATCGGGAAGGCTACACCTTC. Its translation: CASSLNREGYTF.

V gene TRBV5-1 combines with J gene TRBJ2-3; maybe TRBD1 (5 bases). Germline loops: CDR1 SGHRS, CDR2 YFSETQ. Trimming left V 4 bases short and J 6 bases short, with 15 bases between. This CDR3 is built from 14 residues. In DNA form, the CDR3 reads TGCGCCAGCAGCACAGGACCCCAAGGGGATACGCAGTATTTT. Its translation is CASSTGPQGDTQYF.

This clone was counted a few times. The chain joins TRBV19 to TRBJ1-5; tentatively, D is TRBD1 (5 bases). CDR1 is LNHDA, CDR2 SQIVND, per germline (reference sequence). Trimming shortened V by 4 bases and J by 2 bases, and 12 bases separated the two germline ends. The CDR3 extends over 15 amino acids. As DNA, the CDR3 is TGTGCCAGTAGTACTCAGGGTTTTGGCAATCAGCCCCAGCATTTT. This gives the protein CASSTQGFGNQPQHF.

This chain links TRBV27 with TRBJ2-4; 9 bases line up with TRBD2. Germline V gene sequence: CDR1 MNHEY, CDR2 SMNVEV (reference sequence). V lost 0 bases to trimming and J lost 8 bases; unmatched junction nucleotides: 14. The CDR3 is 18 amino acids. The CDR3 DNA is TGTGCCAGCAGTTTATCGGGGGTGGGCGGGGGGGCTCTACACATTCAGTACTTC. Translation gives CASSLSGVGGGALHIQYF.

The V gene is TRBV11-2, the J gene TRBJ2-7; 10 bases are shared with TRBD2. This CDR3 spans 15 amino acids. Germline assignment: CDR1 SGHAT and CDR2 FQNNGV. The trim removed 5 bases at V and 3 bases at J, leaving 7 bases unmatched. CDR3 loop: CASSLSGLAHYEQYF. The DNA for the CDR3 is TGTGCCAGCAGCCTTTCGGGACTAGCGCACTACGAGCAGTACTTC.

This chain joins TRBV6-1 and TRBJ1-3, with D possibly matching TRBD1 (5 bases). Germline V lookup: CDR1 MNHNS, CDR2 SASEGT. The V end lost 8 bases, the J end lost 7 bases, and 18 bases lay between the germline ends. The CDR3 spans 14 residues. Written as DNA, the CDR3 is TGTGCCAGCTACAGCTTGGACCGGGGGAACACCATATATTTT. Translation gives CASYSLDRGNTIYF.

This clone occurred a few times. This sequence joins TRBV6-1 and TRBJ2-1; 9 nucleotides line up with TRBD1. V gave up 3 bases and J gave up 9 bases; unmatched junction bases: 0. Germline V CDR1 and CDR2: MNHNS, SASEGT. The CDR3 has 12 amino acids. CDR3 bases: TGTGCCAGCAGTGAGACAGGGGGTGAGCAGTTCTTC. Its protein product is CASSETGGEQFF.